This T cell receptor (beta chain) was documented in a study of T cells in narcolepsy. Study as a whole: Healthy controls were enrolled alongside patients with narcolepsy type 1 or type 2.

Overall study results and limits: Autoreactive clonotypes reportedly recurred in blood of same and different patients, not controls. Some memory CD4+ repertoires had no autoreactive clone sequences. Comparing one patient's CSF and blood CD4+ clonotypes highlighted HCRT- and TRIB2-specific autoreactive clonotypes.

Points on this clone: Its antigen is currently unknown.

Germline loops: CDR1 MGHRA, CDR2 YSYEKL. The CDR3 sequence is 15 residues long. With 0 bases removed from V and 2 bases from J, the gap between germline ends came to 11 bases. The repertoire was sequenced with immunoSEQ multiplex PCR; TCRdb's copy has only in-frame clones and lacks some. This sample has almost 25,000 clones, with just over 60% found just once. This receptor was obtained from a human donor in good health. This chain joins TRBV4-1 and TRBJ2-7; D is ambiguous. The specimen sequenced was memory (CD45RA-) CD4+ T cells from blood. This CDR3 is CASSQDLDTPYEQYF. In DNA, the CDR3 is TGCGCCAGCAGCCAAGACCTAGACACTCCCTACGAGCAGTACTTC.